Each of the 17 T cell receptor beta chains below was sequenced from the same sample in a study of T cell responses to AZD1222 COVID-19 vaccine. Sequenced by immunoSEQ multiplex PCR; TCRdb stores in-frame clones only, minus some. Counted here are about 130,000 clones, 89% occurring once; the ten biggest clones make up approximately 6%. The source was peripheral blood, collected on day 0 of AZD1222 vaccination. The receptors derive from an adult in good health.

The sample holds one count of this clone. The chain joins TRBV5-4 to TRBJ2-7; TRBD1 is a possible D gene (6 bases). CDR3 size: 14 residues. V was trimmed by 2 bases and J by 3 bases, leaving 12 bases between them. Germline values: CDR1 SGHNT, CDR2 YYREEE (reference sequence). The CDR3 here is CASSFGRGYYEQYF. The CDR3, as DNA: TGTGCCAGCAGCTTCGGCAGGGGTTACTACGAGCAGTACTTC.

The CDR3 sequence is CASYGGGSTDTQYF. CDR3 nucleotide sequence: TGTGCTAGTTACGGGGGCGGGAGCACAGATACGCAGTATTTT. The chain joins TRBV12-5 to TRBJ2-3; either TRBD1 or TRBD2 may fit D (6 bases each). V lost 8 bases and J lost 0, with 12 bases in between. The CDR3 contains 14 residues. Germline V lookup: CDR1 LGHNT, CDR2 FRNRAP.

This clone was observed a handful of times. This chain links TRBV11-2 with TRBJ1-5, with D uncertain. The V and J ends lost 2 bases and 4 bases respectively, with 6 bases between them. The CDR3 has 13 residues. CDR1 and CDR2 from the germline V gene are SGHAT and FQNNGV. The CDR3 reads CASSLYENQPQHF. The CDR3 nucleotides read TGTGCCAGCAGCTTATACGAAAATCAGCCCCAGCATTTT.

The chain employs TRBV9 and TRBJ1-5; maybe TRBD1 (6 bases). With 3 bases removed from V and 0 bases from J, the gap between germline ends came to 10 bases. The germline gives CDR1 SGDLS, CDR2 YYNGEE. The CDR3 has 15 amino acids. The CDR3 region has the DNA TGTGCCAGCAGCGCGGGGGCCTCTAGCAATCAGCCCCAGCATTTT. Protein product: CASSAGASSNQPQHF.

The chain recombines TRBV4-2 with TRBJ2-1, with a tentative D call TRBD2 (6 bases). CDR1 LGHNA and CDR2 YNFKEQ come from the germline V gene. The V end was cut by 1 base, the J end by 10 bases, with 23 bases between. This CDR3 contains 17 residues. CDR3 in amino acids: CASSQGTDVGTGEEQFF. CDR3 DNA: TGTGCCAGCAGCCAAGGGACGGATGTGGGGACTGGCGAAGAGCAGTTCTTC.

V and J are TRBV6-5 and TRBJ1-2; perhaps TRBD1 as D (5 bases). The germline gives CDR1 MNHEY, CDR2 SVGAGI. The CDR3 length is 13 residues. V lost 6 bases, J lost 8 bases, and 16 bases lay in between. DNA for the CDR3: TGTGCCAGCAGATCCGGCGGGGCGAGGGGCTACACCTTC. It translates to CASRSGGARGYTF.

The J gene is TRBJ1-5, the V gene TRBV19; no clear D. The CDR3 spans 13 residues. V was shortened by 1 base and J by 3 bases, with 4 bases between the two germline ends. CDR1 LNHDA and CDR2 SQIVND come from the germline V gene (reference sequence). The CDR3: CASSIGNNQPQHF. CDR3 nucleotide sequence: TGTGCCAGTAGTATAGGGAACAATCAGCCCCAGCATTTT.

The rearrangement uses TRBV6-5 and TRBJ2-7; 12 nucleotides align to TRBD2. The trim removed 6 bases at V and 2 bases at J, leaving 2 bases unmatched. This CDR3 has 14 amino acids. Germline CDR1 and CDR2: MNHEY and SVGAGI. The CDR3 sequence is CASRRLAGAYEQYF. Written as DNA, the CDR3 is TGTGCCAGCAGGCGACTAGCGGGGGCCTACGAGCAGTACTTC.

The chain carries TRBV5-1 and TRBJ1-1; D gene ambiguous. This CDR3 comprises 14 residues. Deletions cut 0 bases from V and 12 bases from J, with 18 bases between. Germline CDR1 reads SGHRS; CDR2 reads YFSETQ. The CDR3 is CASSLDPEIGATFF. CDR3 bases: TGCGCCAGCAGCTTGGATCCCGAGATAGGCGCGACTTTCTTT. Drawing the rest from reference TRBV5-1 and TRBJ1-1, the complete variable domain is KAGVTQTPRYLIKTRGQQVTLSCSPISGHRSVSWYQQTPGQGLQFLFEYFSETQRNKGNFPGRFSGRQFSNSRSEMNVSTLELGDSALYLCASSLDPEIGATFFGQGTRLTVV.

This sequence joins TRBV28 and TRBJ2-7, with a weak D call TRBD1 (6 bases). The germline gives CDR1 MDHEN, CDR2 SYDVKM. This CDR3 region has 15 residues. V lost 5 bases and J 0 bases, leaving 14 bases between the germline ends. CDR3 sequence: CASSPRDTSSYEQYF. CDR3 bases: TGTGCCAGCAGTCCCCGGGACACCAGCTCCTACGAGCAGTACTTC.

CDR3 amino acids: CASRAGVSVNTEAFF. The CDR3 coding sequence is TGCGCCAGCAGGGCAGGGGTGTCTGTAAATACTGAAGCTTTCTTT. The chain employs TRBV5-1 and TRBJ1-1; D is perhaps TRBD1 (6 bases). The CDR3 runs 15 residues. Germline CDR1 reads SGHRS; CDR2 reads YFSETQ. The ends were cut back, 5 bases at V and 5 bases at J, with 19 bases in the middle.

For the CDR3, the DNA is TGTGCCAGCAGCTTAGCCCCAATTAACTATGGCTACACCTTC. This encodes CASSLAPINYGYTF. The V call is TRBV7-9, the J call TRBJ1-2; no reliable D call. The ends were cut back, 0 bases at V and 1 base at J, with 6 bases in the middle. This CDR3 comprises 14 residues. Germline CDR1 and CDR2: SEHNR and FQNEAQ (reference sequence). Based on the CDR3 plus reference TRBV7-9 and TRBJ1-2, the full variable domain is DTGVSQNPRHKITKRGQNVTFRCDPISEHNRLYWYRQTLGQGPEFLTYFQNEAQLEKSRLLSDRFSAERPKGSFSTLEIQRTEQGDSAMYLCASSLAPINYGYTFGSGTRLTVV.

This chain connects TRBV10-3 to TRBJ1-1; 8 bases line up with TRBD1. V dropped 2 bases and J dropped 5; count of bases not matched to a gene: 7. CDR3 length: 15 amino acids. Germline lookup yields CDR1 ENHRY and CDR2 SYGVKD. In nucleotides, the CDR3 is TGTGCCATCAGTGAGGTCAGGGGGCGAAGGACTGAAGCTTTCTTT. Its translation: CAISEVRGRRTEAFF.

The CDR3 DNA reads as TGTGCCAGCATCTCACAAGCGGGGGACCGCACAGATACGCAGTATTTT. This sequence encodes CASISQAGDRTDTQYF. The rearrangement links TRBV7-2 to TRBJ2-3, with 8 bases lining up with TRBD2. J lost 1 base, V lost 7 bases, and 10 bases had no gene match. CDR1 and CDR2 from the germline V gene are SGHTA and FQGNSA. CDR3 length: 16 residues.

Turning to this clone: Other nucleotide sequences in the sample specify the same CDR3. This chain connects TRBV14 to TRBJ1-1; unclear D gene. The germline V and J ends were trimmed by 1 base and 0 bases, with 3 bases remaining between them. This CDR3 is built from 13 residues. CDR1 is SGHDN and CDR2 is FVKESK in the germline V gene. CDR3 sequence reads: CASSQALNTEAFF. The DNA for the CDR3 is TGTGCCAGCAGCCAAGCGTTGAACACTGAAGCTTTCTTT.

The chain carries TRBV7-9 and TRBJ2-7; 7 bases are shared with TRBD1. CDR1 SEHNR and CDR2 FQNEAQ come from the germline V gene (reference sequence). The CDR3 has 15 amino acids. The J segment lost 1 base and the V segment lost 7 bases, leaving 10 bases of the junction unmatched. In DNA, the CDR3 is TGTGCCAGCACTCAGACCGGGACAGTATCCTACGAGCAGTACTTC. This translates into CASTQTGTVSYEQYF.

This chain joins TRBV18 and TRBJ2-6; D call uncertain. Trimming removed 1 base from V and 2 bases from J, with 6 bases in between. Germline CDR1 and CDR2: KGHSH and LQKENI. The CDR3 runs 15 residues. The CDR3 DNA is TGTGCCAGCTCACCACGGAACGCTGGGGCCAACGTCCTGACTTTC. It translates to CASSPRNAGANVLTF.